These 22 T cell receptor beta chains were all obtained from the same sample, sequenced in a study of T cell repertoires in cytomegalovirus infection. TCRdb passed the reads through MiXCR, listing each CDR3 protein once. The data contain about 890,000 distinct CDR3 sequences, roughly 31% of them seen just once; the ten biggest clones take up over 13%. Their recognized antigens are unknown. The material was cultured CD8+ T cells from PBMCs, obtained from culture after CMV antigen stimulation. These receptors were collected from a human donor in good health (CMV status not recorded). Some clones in this sample may be carry-over from other donors' samples.

This clonotype was seen many times. The rearrangement joins TRBV7-6 to TRBJ2-1; 7 positions agree with TRBD1. Trimming took 2 bases from V and 5 from J; bases not matched to a gene: 24. CDR3 size: 21 residues. Germline-derived CDR1 and CDR2 are SGHVS and FNYEAQ. The CDR3 DNA follows: TGTGCCAGCAGCTTAAGGGGGCAGAGGCAGGTCGCTCCCACTATTAACAATGAGCAGTTCTTC. Amino acid sequence: CASSLRGQRQVAPTINNEQFF.

V and J are TRBV6-1 and TRBJ2-1; 12 bases agree with TRBD2. Germline CDR1 and CDR2: MNHNS and SASEGT. This CDR3 region has 15 residues. J was trimmed by 5 bases and V by 7 bases; bases with no gene match: 6. The CDR3 region is CASNLAGGGHNEQFF. CDR3 DNA sequence: TGTGCCAGCAATCTAGCGGGGGGGGGGCACAATGAGCAGTTCTTC.

This clonotype showed up just once. This chain links TRBV4-3 with TRBJ2-1; the match to TRBD1 covers 7 bases. J gave up 2 bases and V 4 bases, and 5 bases lay outside the gene matches. CDR3 length: 15 residues. Looked up from germline, CDR1 is LGHNA and CDR2 is YSLEER. CDR3 sequence reads: CASSLLTGTYNEQFF. CDR3 sequence (DNA): TGCGCCAGCAGCCTCCTGACAGGGACCTACAATGAGCAGTTCTTC.

There are a few counts of this clonotype. V gene TRBV14 combines with J gene TRBJ2-5; no reliable D call. CDR1 and CDR2 from the germline V gene are SGHDN and FVKESK. Between the trimmed V and J ends, which lost 0 bases and 2 bases, there was a span of 4 bases. The CDR3 is 13 amino acids. The CDR3 region is CASSQERQETQYF. In nucleotides, the CDR3 is TGTGCCAGCAGCCAAGAACGACAAGAGACCCAGTACTTC.

The genes are TRBV29-1 and TRBJ1-3, with D perhaps TRBD1 (6 bases). With 6 bases removed from V and 1 base from J, the gap between germline ends came to 10 bases. Looked up from germline, CDR1 is SQVTM and CDR2 is ANQGSEA. The CDR3 loop spans 13 amino acids. CDR3 protein: CSVIQGSGNTIYF. The CDR3 DNA is TGCAGCGTGATACAGGGTTCTGGAAACACCATATATTTT.

In its sample, this clonotype was seen many times. The chain has TRBV7-2 and TRBJ1-2, with D uncertain. The CDR3 runs 11 residues. Deletions cut 3 bases from V and 7 bases from J, with 6 bases between. Germline CDR1 SGHTA, CDR2 FQGNSA. CDR3 residues: CASSFHLGYTF. Written as DNA, the CDR3 is TGTGCCAGCAGCTTTCATCTTGGCTACACCTTC.

This sequence joins TRBV6-2 or TRBV6-3 and TRBJ2-1; 11 nucleotides align to TRBD2. Per germline, CDR1 MNHEY and CDR2 SVGEGT. J lost 6 bases, V lost 5 bases, and 6 bases had no gene match. The CDR3 consists of 15 residues. CDR3 amino acids: CASSLLAGAPNEQFF. DNA for the CDR3: TGTGCCAGCAGTCTACTAGCGGGGGCACCCAATGAGCAGTTCTTC.

The V call is TRBV10-3, the J call TRBJ2-5; tentative D call: TRBD2 (6 bases). The CDR3 is 16 amino acids. Trimming cost V 5 bases and J 4 bases, with 20 bases left between them. Germline V gives CDR1 ENHRY, CDR2 SYGVKD. The CDR3 protein is CAISQVGLPRGETQYF. The CDR3 nucleotides read TGTGCCATCAGTCAGGTGGGACTCCCTAGAGGAGAGACCCAGTACTTC.

This chain connects TRBV19 to TRBJ2-2; a possible D gene is TRBD1 (6 bases). Trimming stripped 7 bases from V and 7 bases from J, with 16 bases between. Germline CDR1 and CDR2: LNHDA and SQIVND (reference sequence). The CDR3 contains 14 residues. The CDR3 region is CASNEGGRSGELFF. CDR3 DNA sequence: TGTGCCAGTAATGAAGGGGGACGCAGCGGGGAGCTGTTTTTT.

The chain couples TRBV20-1 to TRBJ1-4; a possible D gene is TRBD1 (5 bases). The CDR3 extends over 16 amino acids. Germline values: CDR1 DFQATT, CDR2 SNEGSKA (reference sequence). V lost 6 bases to trimming and J lost 13 bases, with 30 bases between them. CDR3 nucleotide sequence: TGCAGTGCCCGATCCACTTGGACAACCCAAGAAAAAAGACTGTTTTTT. Protein: CSARSTWTTQEKRLFF.

The chain carries TRBV15 and TRBJ1-2; D is ambiguous. Trimming removed 0 bases from V and 4 bases from J, with 9 bases in between. The germline V gene encodes CDR1 LNHNV and CDR2 YYDKDF (reference sequence). This CDR3 contains 14 residues. The CDR3 sequence: CATSRDPEPYGYTF. CDR3 coding DNA: TGTGCCACCAGCAGAGACCCGGAACCCTATGGCTACACCTTC.

The chain carries TRBV20-1 and TRBJ2-2; D tentatively reads TRBD1 or TRBD2 (5 bases each). Germline lookup yields CDR1 DFQATT and CDR2 SNEGSKA (reference sequence). V lost 0 bases and J 1 base, leaving 18 bases between the germline ends. The CDR3 is 18 amino acids. CDR3 protein: CSARDHFSGAGNTGELFF. DNA of the CDR3: TGCAGTGCTAGAGATCATTTTTCCGGGGCGGGGAACACCGGGGAGCTGTTTTTT.

The chain links TRBV27 to TRBJ2-7; D unclear. The V and J ends lost 4 bases and 1 base respectively, with 8 bases between them. This CDR3 has 13 residues. CDR1 and CDR2 (germline): MNHEY, SMNVEV (reference sequence). The CDR3 sequence: CASSWEPSYEQYF. CDR3 coding DNA: TGTGCCAGCAGTTGGGAACCTTCCTACGAGCAGTACTTC.

This sequence joins TRBV6-6 and TRBJ2-5; unclear D gene. This CDR3 is 17 amino acids long. CDR1 is MNHNY and CDR2 is SVGAGI in the germline V gene (reference sequence). Trimming took off 7 bases at V and 1 base at J, with 22 bases between the two ends. The chain's CDR3 is CASTNKPVSPVQETQYF. CDR3 nucleotides: TGTGCCAGCACCAACAAGCCAGTCAGTCCTGTCCAAGAGACCCAGTACTTC.

In its sample, this clonotype was seen a few times. The rearrangement links TRBV7-9 to TRBJ2-3; the match to TRBD2 covers 7 bases. With V trimmed by 1 base and J by 3 bases, 10 bases remained unmatched. The CDR3 covers 17 residues. Per the germline V gene, CDR1 is SEHNR and CDR2 is FQNEAQ (reference sequence). The CDR3 nucleotides are TGTGCCAGCAGCTTAGTAAGAACCCTAGCGGTAACAGATACGCAGTATTTT. Translated, it gives CASSLVRTLAVTDTQYF.

This clonotype was seen repeatedly, ten times or more. V and J are TRBV7-9 and TRBJ1-1, with D perhaps TRBD1 (6 bases). Trimming removed 2 bases from V and 3 bases from J, with 7 bases in between. The germline V gene encodes CDR1 SEHNR and CDR2 FQNEAQ (reference sequence). The CDR3 covers 13 residues. CDR3 DNA: TGTGCCAGCAGCTTAAAGGGGGACACTGAAGCTTTCTTT. It encodes CASSLKGDTEAFF. Together with reference TRBV7-9 and TRBJ1-1, the CDR3 gives the full variable domain: DTGVSQNPRHKITKRGQNVTFRCDPISEHNRLYWYRQTLGQGPEFLTYFQNEAQLEKSRLLSDRFSAERPKGSFSTLEIQRTEQGDSAMYLCASSLKGDTEAFFGQGTRLTVV.

The V and J genes are TRBV4-1 and TRBJ2-3; unclear D gene. The V gene lost 0 bases and the J gene lost 5 bases, with 6 bases spanning the gap. The CDR3 has 13 residues. Germline CDR1 is MGHRA and CDR2 is YSYEKL. In DNA form, the CDR3 reads TGCGCCAGCAGCCAAGATCTAGAAGATACGCAGTATTTT. Protein sequence: CASSQDLEDTQYF.

This clonotype was seen more than once but under ten times. The V and J genes are TRBV4-2 and TRBJ1-2; D perhaps matches TRBD1 (5 bases). The CDR3 totals 16 residues. The ends were cut back, 4 bases at V and 0 bases at J, with 15 bases in the middle. Germline CDR1 LGHNA, CDR2 YNFKEQ. CDR3 in amino acids: CASSPPRDPSNYGYTF. The CDR3 DNA is TGTGCCAGCAGCCCTCCCCGGGACCCCTCTAACTATGGCTACACCTTC.

This clonotype has more than one count but fewer than ten. This rearrangement joins TRBV6-5 to TRBJ1-1; no firm D call. CDR3 length: 13 amino acids. The V and J ends lost 5 bases and 4 bases respectively, with 11 bases between them. CDR1 is MNHEY, CDR2 SVGAGI, per germline. CDR3 sequence reads: CASSNDWGTEAFF. CDR3 nucleotides: TGTGCCAGCAGTAATGACTGGGGCACTGAAGCTTTCTTT.

The chain employs TRBV12-5 and TRBJ1-1, with D tentatively TRBD1 (5 bases). V shed 5 bases and J shed 8 bases, with 9 bases lying between them. Germline assignment: CDR1 LGHNT and CDR2 FRNRAP. CDR3 size: 11 residues. This CDR3 is CASGPGLEAFF. The CDR3 nucleotides read TGTGCTAGTGGTCCGGGGCTGGAAGCTTTCTTT.

This clonotype has only a few counts. V is TRBV6-1 and J is TRBJ1-5; no clear D. Deletions cut 3 bases from V and 4 bases from J, with 13 bases between. The CDR3 loop spans 15 amino acids. In germline, CDR1 is MNHNS, CDR2 SASEGT. CDR3 region: CASSDRPTTNQPQHF. DNA of the CDR3: TGTGCCAGCAGTGACCGACCGACCACTAATCAGCCCCAGCATTTT.

The chain carries TRBV7-9 and TRBJ1-2; D not certain. Germline lookup yields CDR1 SEHNR and CDR2 FQNEAQ (reference sequence). V lost 1 base and J lost 4, with 13 bases in between. There are 15 residues in the CDR3. The CDR3 spells CASSLDEGWAYGYTF. The CDR3 nucleotides read TGTGCCAGCAGCTTAGACGAGGGTTGGGCCTATGGCTACACCTTC.